This T cell receptor (beta chain) was identified in a study of identical twins. All donors were healthy Caucasians. Regarding the study as a whole: Cord blood beta clonotypes present at high abundance carried fewer insertions; no such pattern appeared in memory repertoires. The study drew conclusions from cross-sectional statistical analysis, not from following the same donors. Those out-of-frame alpha sequences shared by twins showed an excess of low generation probability.

Concerning this clonotype: As yet, its antigen is unknown.

Each CDR3 protein is one row after TCRdb ran MiXCR on the 5' RACE reads. The repertoire has 1.5 million to 2 million distinct CDR3 sequences, less than 40% of them found once; the top ten carry approximately 0.25%. Per germline, CDR1 MDHEN and CDR2 SYDVKM. This CDR3 comprises 13 residues. V lost 10 bases and J lost 0, with 13 bases in between. The sequence came from a newborn girl in good health. The rearrangement uses TRBV28 and TRBJ2-7, with D maybe TRBD1 (6 bases). Specimen: cord blood. CDR3 coding DNA: TGTGCCATGTCTCGGGACAACTCCTACGAGCAGTACTTC. Amino acids: CAMSRDNSYEQYF.